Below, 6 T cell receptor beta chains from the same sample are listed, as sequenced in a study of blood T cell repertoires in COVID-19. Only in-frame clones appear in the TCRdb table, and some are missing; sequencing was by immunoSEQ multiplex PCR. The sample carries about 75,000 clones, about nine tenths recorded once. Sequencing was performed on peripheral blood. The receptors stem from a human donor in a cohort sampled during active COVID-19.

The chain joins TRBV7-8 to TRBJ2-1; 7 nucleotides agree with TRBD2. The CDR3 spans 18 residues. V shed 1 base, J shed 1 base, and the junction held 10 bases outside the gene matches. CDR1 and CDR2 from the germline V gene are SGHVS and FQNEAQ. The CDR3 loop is CASSLELRASGSYNEQFF. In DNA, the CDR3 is TGTGCCAGCAGCTTAGAACTTAGAGCTAGCGGTTCCTACAATGAGCAGTTCTTC.

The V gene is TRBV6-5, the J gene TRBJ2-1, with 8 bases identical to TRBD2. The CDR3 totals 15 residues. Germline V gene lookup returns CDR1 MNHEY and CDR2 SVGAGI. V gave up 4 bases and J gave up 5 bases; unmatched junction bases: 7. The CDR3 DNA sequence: TGTGCCAGCAGTTCCCTGGCGGGGGGTCACAATGAGCAGTTCTTC. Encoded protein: CASSSLAGGHNEQFF.

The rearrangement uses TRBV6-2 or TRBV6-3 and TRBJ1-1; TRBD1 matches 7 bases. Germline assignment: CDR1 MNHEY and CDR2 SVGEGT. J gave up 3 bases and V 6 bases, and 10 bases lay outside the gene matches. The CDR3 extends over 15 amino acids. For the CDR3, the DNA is TGTGCCAGCAGCCCTGGGACAGCTTCGTACACTGAAGCTTTCTTT. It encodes CASSPGTASYTEAFF.

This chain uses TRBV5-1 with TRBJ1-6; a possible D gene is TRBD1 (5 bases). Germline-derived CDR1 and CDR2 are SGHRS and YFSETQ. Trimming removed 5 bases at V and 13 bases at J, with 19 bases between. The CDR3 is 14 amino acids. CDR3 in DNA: TGCGCCAGCAGGAGTGGAGTCGCAGGGATCCCCCTCCACTTT. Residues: CASRSGVAGIPLHF.

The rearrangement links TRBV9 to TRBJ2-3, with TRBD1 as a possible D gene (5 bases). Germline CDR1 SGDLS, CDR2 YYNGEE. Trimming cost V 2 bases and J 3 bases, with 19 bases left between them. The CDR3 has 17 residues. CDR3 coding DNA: TGTGCCAGCAGCGTCCTAGAAGCAGGGTTGGGGACAGATACGCAGTATTTT. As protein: CASSVLEAGLGTDTQYF.

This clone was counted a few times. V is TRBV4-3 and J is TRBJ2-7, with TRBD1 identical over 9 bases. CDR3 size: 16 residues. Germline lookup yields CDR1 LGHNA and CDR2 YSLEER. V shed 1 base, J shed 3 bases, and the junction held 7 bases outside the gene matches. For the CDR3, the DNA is TGCGCCAGCAGCCAAGGAAGTGGGACAGGGATCTACGAGCAGTACTTC. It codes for CASSQGSGTGIYEQYF.